This section outlines one TCR beta chain sequence together with its context. This clonotype has a count of ten or more. The antigen it binds to is not known. No base qualities exist here, and no much larger clone lies one base off it. The sample belongs to a study of T-cell reconstitution after alpha-beta-depleted transplantation in children (dated by TCRdb to the mid-2010s). A note on the overall study: The study quantitatively tracked T-cell immune reconstitution after TCRalphabeta/CD19-depleted allogeneic hematopoietic cell transplantation in children using TCR repertoire profiling. Findings and caveats that apply to the study as a whole: The frequencies of hyperexpanded clones fell over the following months, and after one year, T-cell counts and TCRbeta diversity were mostly attributed to newly produced T cells. In some patients, the high TCRbeta diversity seen at day 60 was put down to recipient T cells and intrathymic progenitors that had survived conditioning. The apparently early recovery of alphabetaT-cell counts about two months after transplant reportedly depended on only several hundred rapidly expanded clones that came from non-depleted graft cells.

Read against the paper, the sample's treatment or condition label means: allogeneic hematopoietic cell transplantation with graft depleted of TCRalphabeta T cells and CD19 B cells. The children who served as transplant recipients had been given grafts of TCRalphabeta/CD19-depleted allogeneic hematopoietic cells. Library method: PCR. Instrument on record: Illumina HiSeq 2500. Molecular barcoding was employed in the preparation of TCR libraries, with unique molecular identifiers being used to normalize TCRbeta repertoire quantification. The raw public reads went through TCRdb reprocessing: fastp at Q25, MiXCR clone calling, in-frame beta chains kept. Rows merge per CDR3 protein into single entries with the most common DNA and genes. The sample contains 550,000 to 800,000 distinct CDR3 sequences, around 12% of them found a single time. 0.79% of the sample comes from the top ten. Specimen: PBMCs, collected before TCRalphabeta/CD19-depleted stem cell transplant. This TCR derives from a girl aged 2-10 years with congenital amegakaryocytic thrombocytopenia, due to receive a stem cell transplant.

The CDR3 amino acid sequence is: CASSPLAYYGYTF. The DNA sequence reads TGTGCCAGCAGCCCCTTGGCGTACTATGGCTACACCTTC. Recombination linked TRBV3-1 to TRBJ1-2; there is no confident call for the D gene. Trimming removed 4 bases from V and 3 bases from J, leaving 9 bases between the germline ends. The CDR3 runs 13 amino acids, cysteine and phenylalanine included. Left in the record is the CDR3 DNA by itself, 39 bases read in frame from the first base. The germline V gene (reference sequence) provides CDR1 LGHDT and CDR2 YNNKEL.